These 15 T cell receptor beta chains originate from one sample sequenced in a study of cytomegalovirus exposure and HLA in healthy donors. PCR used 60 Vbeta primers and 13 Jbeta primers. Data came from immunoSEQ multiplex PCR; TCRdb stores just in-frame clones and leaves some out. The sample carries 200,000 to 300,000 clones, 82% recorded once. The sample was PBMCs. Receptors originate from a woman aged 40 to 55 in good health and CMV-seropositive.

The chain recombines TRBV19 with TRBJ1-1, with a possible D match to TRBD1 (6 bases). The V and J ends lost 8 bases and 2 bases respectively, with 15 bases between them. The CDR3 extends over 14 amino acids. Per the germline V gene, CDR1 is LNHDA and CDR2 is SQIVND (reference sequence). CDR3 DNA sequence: TGTGCCAGTCAATTGAACAGGGCTAACACTGAAGCTTTCTTT. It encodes CASQLNRANTEAFF.

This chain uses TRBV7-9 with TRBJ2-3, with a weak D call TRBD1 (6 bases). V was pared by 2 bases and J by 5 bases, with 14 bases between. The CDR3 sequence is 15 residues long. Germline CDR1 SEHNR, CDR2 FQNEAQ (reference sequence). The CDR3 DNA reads TGTGCCAGCAGCTTATCGCAGGGGCAGGAAGATACGCAGTATTTT. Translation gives CASSLSQGQEDTQYF. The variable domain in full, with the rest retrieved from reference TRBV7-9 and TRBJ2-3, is DTGVSQNPRHKITKRGQNVTFRCDPISEHNRLYWYRQTLGQGPEFLTYFQNEAQLEKSRLLSDRFSAERPKGSFSTLEIQRTEQGDSAMYLCASSLSQGQEDTQYFGPGTRLTVL.

The CDR3 sequence: CASSPMGRESGELFF. In DNA form, the CDR3 reads TGTGCCAGCAGCCCGATGGGGCGGGAGAGCGGGGAGCTGTTTTTT. The V call is TRBV7-2, the J call TRBJ2-2; 7 bases align to TRBD2. The CDR3 length is 15 residues. Losses at the gene ends were 5 bases for V and 7 bases for J; bases not matched to a gene: 10. Germline CDR1 and CDR2: SGHTA and FQGNSA.

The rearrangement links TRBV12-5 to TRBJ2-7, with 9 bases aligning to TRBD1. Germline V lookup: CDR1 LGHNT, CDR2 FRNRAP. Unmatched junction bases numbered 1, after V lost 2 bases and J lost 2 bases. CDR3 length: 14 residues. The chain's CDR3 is CASGLTGGPYEQYF. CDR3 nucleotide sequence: TGTGCTAGTGGTTTGACAGGGGGCCCCTACGAGCAGTACTTC. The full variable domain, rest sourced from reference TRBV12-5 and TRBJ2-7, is DARVTQTPRHKVTEMGQEVTMRCQPILGHNTVFWYRQTMMQGLELLAYFRNRAPLDDSGMPKDRFSAEMPDATLATLKIQPSEPRDSAVYFCASGLTGGPYEQYFGPGTRLTVT.

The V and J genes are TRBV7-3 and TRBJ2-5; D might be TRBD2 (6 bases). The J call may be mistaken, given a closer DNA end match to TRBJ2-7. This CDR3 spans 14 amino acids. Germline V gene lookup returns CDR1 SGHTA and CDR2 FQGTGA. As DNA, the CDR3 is TGTGCCAGCAGCTTACAGGGAGGTGGCTACGAGCAGTACTTC. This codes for CASSLQGGGYEQYF.

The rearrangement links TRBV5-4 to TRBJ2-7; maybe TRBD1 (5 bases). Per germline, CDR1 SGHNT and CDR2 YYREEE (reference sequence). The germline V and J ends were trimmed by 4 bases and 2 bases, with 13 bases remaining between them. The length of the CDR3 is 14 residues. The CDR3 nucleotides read TGTGCCAGCAGCCCCATGGACAAAACCTACGAGCAGTACTTC. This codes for CASSPMDKTYEQYF.

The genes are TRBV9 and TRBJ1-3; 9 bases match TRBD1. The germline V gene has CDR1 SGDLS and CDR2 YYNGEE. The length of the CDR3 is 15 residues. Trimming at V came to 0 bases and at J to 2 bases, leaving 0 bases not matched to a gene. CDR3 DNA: TGTGCCAGCAGCGTAGGGACAGGGGCTGGAAACACCATATATTTT. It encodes CASSVGTGAGNTIYF. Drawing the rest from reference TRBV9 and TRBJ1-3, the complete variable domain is DSGVTQTPKHLITATGQRVTLRCSPRSGDLSVYWYQQSLDQGLQFLIQYYNGEERAKGNILERFSAQQFPDLHSELNLSSLELGDSALYFCASSVGTGAGNTIYFGEGSWLTVV.

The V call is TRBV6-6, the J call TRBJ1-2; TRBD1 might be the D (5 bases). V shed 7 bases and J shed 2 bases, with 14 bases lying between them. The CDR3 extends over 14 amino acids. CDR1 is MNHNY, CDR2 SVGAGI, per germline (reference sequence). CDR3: CASTSQGTNYGYTF. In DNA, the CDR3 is TGTGCCAGCACTTCTCAGGGTACCAACTATGGCTACACCTTC.

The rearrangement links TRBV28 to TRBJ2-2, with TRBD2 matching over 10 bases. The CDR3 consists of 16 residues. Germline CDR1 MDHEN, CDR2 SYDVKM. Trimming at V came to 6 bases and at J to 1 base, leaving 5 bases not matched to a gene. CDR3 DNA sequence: TGTGCCAGCAGCACCAGGACTAGCGGGAACACCGGGGAGCTGTTTTTT. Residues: CASSTRTSGNTGELFF.

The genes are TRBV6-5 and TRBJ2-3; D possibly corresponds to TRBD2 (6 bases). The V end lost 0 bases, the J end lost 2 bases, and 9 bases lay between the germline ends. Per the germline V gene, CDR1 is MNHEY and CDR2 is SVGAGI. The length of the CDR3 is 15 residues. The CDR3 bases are TGTGCCAGCAGTTACTCAGGACTAACCACAGATACGCAGTATTTT. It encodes CASSYSGLTTDTQYF.

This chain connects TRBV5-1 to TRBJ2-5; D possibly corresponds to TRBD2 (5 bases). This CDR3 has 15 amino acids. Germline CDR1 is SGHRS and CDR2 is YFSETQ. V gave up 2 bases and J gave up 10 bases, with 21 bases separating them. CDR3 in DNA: TGCGCCAGCAGCTTCATCGGGGTGACTCTGGTGGGCCAGTACTTC. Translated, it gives CASSFIGVTLVGQYF.

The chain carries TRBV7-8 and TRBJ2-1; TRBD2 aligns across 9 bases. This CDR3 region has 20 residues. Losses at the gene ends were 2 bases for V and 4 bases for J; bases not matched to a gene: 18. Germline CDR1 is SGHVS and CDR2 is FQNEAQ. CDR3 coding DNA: TGTGCCAGCAGCTTAATCCCTAGCGGGGTCAAAGGGTTAGGATACAATGAGCAGTTCTTC. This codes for CASSLIPSGVKGLGYNEQFF.

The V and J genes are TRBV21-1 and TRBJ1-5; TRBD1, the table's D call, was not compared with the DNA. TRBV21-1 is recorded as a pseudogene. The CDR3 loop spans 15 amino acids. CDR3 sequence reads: CASSKARQGDQPQHF. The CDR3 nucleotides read TGTGCCAGCAGCAAGGCCAGACAGGGAGATCAGCCCCAGCATTTT.

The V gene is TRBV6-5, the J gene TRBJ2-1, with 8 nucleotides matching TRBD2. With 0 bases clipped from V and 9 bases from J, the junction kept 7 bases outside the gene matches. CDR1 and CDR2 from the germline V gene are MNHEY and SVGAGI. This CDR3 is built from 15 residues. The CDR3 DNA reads TGTGCCAGCAGTTACTCATCGGGGGGGCCTGTTGAGCAGTTCTTC. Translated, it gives CASSYSSGGPVEQFF.

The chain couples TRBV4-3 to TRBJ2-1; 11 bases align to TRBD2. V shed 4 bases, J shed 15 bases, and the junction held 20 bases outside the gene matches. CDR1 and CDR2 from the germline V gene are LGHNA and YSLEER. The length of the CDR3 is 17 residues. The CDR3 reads CASSPNLLAGGPREVFF. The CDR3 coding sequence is TGCGCCAGCAGCCCTAACCTCTTAGCGGGAGGGCCTCGGGAGGTGTTCTTC.